One sample yielded the 9 T cell receptor beta chains listed below, sequenced in a study of T cell clones after liver transplantation. TCRdb keeps only in-frame clones here, not all; method: immunoSEQ multiplex PCR. The sample consists of about 71,000 clones, approximately 80% of them appearing once. The specimen was CD4+ T cells from blood, collected 12 months after liver transplant. The source of these receptors is a human patient who received a liver transplant. Some T cells may be supplied by the graft donor.

The chain is built from TRBV4-3 and TRBJ2-6, with TRBD1 matching over 8 bases. V shed 3 bases and J 2 bases; nucleotides not matched to a gene: 3. Per the germline V gene, CDR1 is LGHNA and CDR2 is YSLEER. The CDR3 is made up of 16 amino acids. CDR3 residues: CASSQWTGTGANVLTF. DNA for the CDR3: TGCGCCAGCAGCCAGTGGACAGGGACTGGGGCCAACGTCCTGACTTTC.

The chain employs TRBV6-6 and TRBJ2-2; D is undetermined. V was cut by 7 bases and J by 5 bases, with 14 bases left in between. The length of the CDR3 is 14 residues. The germline CDR1 and CDR2 sequences are MNHNY and SVGAGI (reference sequence). CDR3 nucleotide sequence: TGTGCCAGCATGGTATCGGTAAATACCGGGGAGCTGTTTTTT. Amino acids: CASMVSVNTGELFF.

This clone has more than one count but fewer than ten. This chain uses TRBV5-1 with TRBJ2-7, with D unclear. Trimming took 0 bases from V and 2 from J, leaving 12 bases between them. CDR3 length: 15 residues. Germline V gene data show CDR1 as SGHRS and CDR2 as YFSETQ. DNA for the CDR3: TGCGCCAGCAGCTTGGGCGACGGGTTGACCTACGAGCAGTACTTC. Protein: CASSLGDGLTYEQYF.

This sequence joins TRBV5-6 and TRBJ2-7, with no clear D. The CDR3 length is 12 residues. Germline lookup yields CDR1 SGHDT and CDR2 YYEEEE. V was trimmed by 4 bases and J by 6 bases, leaving 11 bases between them. The CDR3 DNA reads TGTGCCAGCAGCCTAAATCCGGCCGAGCAGTACTTC. Encoded protein: CASSLNPAEQYF. Variable domain in full (rest from reference TRBV5-6 and TRBJ2-7): DAGVTQSPTHLIKTRGQQVTLRCSPKSGHDTVSWYQQALGQGPQFIFQYYEEEERQRGNFPDRFSGHQFPNYSSELNVNALLLGDSALYLCASSLNPAEQYFGPGTRLTVT.

The chain employs TRBV6-6 and TRBJ2-7; weak D call: TRBD1 (5 bases). Trimming removed 0 bases from V and 2 bases from J, with 11 bases in between. CDR3 length equals 15 residues. The germline gives CDR1 MNHNY, CDR2 SVGAGI (reference sequence). The CDR3 DNA follows: TGTGCCAGCAGTTACTCGAAAACAGGTACCTACGAGCAGTACTTC. This translates into CASSYSKTGTYEQYF.

The CDR3 nucleotides are TGTGCCAGCAGCGGCCCCGGGTCCCTTAGCTCCTACAATGAGCAGTTCTTC. This sequence encodes CASSGPGSLSSYNEQFF. This chain joins TRBV28 and TRBJ2-1, with no clear D. Germline V gene data show CDR1 as MDHEN and CDR2 as SYDVKM. V dropped 6 bases and J dropped 0 bases, with 18 bases sitting between them. The length of the CDR3 is 17 residues. Based on the CDR3 plus reference TRBV28 and TRBJ2-1, the full variable domain is DVKVTQSSRYLVKRTGEKVFLECVQDMDHENMFWYRQDPGLGLRLIYFSYDVKMKEKGDIPEGYSVSREKKERFSLILESASTNQTSMYLCASSGPGSLSSYNEQFFGPGTRLTVL.

The chain employs TRBV2 and TRBJ2-5, with D tentatively TRBD1 or TRBD2 (5 bases each). With 7 bases removed from V and 1 base from J, the gap between germline ends came to 10 bases. In germline, CDR1 is SNHLY, CDR2 FYNNEI. The CDR3 is 13 amino acids. CDR3 residues: CASMAGSQETQYF. CDR3 coding DNA: TGTGCCAGCATGGCAGGGAGCCAAGAGACCCAGTACTTC.

The chain is built from TRBV9 and TRBJ2-2, with TRBD2 matching over 11 bases. Germline assignment: CDR1 SGDLS and CDR2 YYNGEE. CDR3 length equals 16 residues. After removal of 2 bases from V and 4 bases from J, the junction contained 4 bases not matched to a gene. CDR3 sequence reads: CASSVTGTSGTGELFF. As DNA, the CDR3 is TGTGCCAGCAGCGTTACCGGGACTAGCGGCACCGGGGAGCTGTTTTTT.

The genes are TRBV7-8 and TRBJ1-1; no definite D call. V was pared by 1 base and J by 5 bases, with 8 bases between. Per the germline V gene, CDR1 is SGHVS and CDR2 is FQNEAQ. The CDR3 spans 13 residues. This CDR3 reads CASSLEERTEAFF. The CDR3 coding sequence is TGTGCCAGCAGCTTAGAGGAGAGGACTGAAGCTTTCTTT.